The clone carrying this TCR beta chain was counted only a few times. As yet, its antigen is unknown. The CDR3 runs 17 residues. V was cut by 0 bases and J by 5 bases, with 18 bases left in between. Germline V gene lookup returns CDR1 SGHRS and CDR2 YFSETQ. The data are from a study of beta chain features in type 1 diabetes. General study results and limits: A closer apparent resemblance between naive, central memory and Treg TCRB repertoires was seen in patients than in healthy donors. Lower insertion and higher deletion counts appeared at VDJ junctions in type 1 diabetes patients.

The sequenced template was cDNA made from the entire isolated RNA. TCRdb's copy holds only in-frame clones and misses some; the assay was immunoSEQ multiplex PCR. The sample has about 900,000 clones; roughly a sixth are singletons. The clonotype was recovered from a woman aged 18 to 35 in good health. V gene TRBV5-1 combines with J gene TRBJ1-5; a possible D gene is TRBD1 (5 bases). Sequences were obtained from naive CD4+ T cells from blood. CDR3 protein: CASSLGPLGGGDQPQHF. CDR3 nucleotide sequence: TGCGCCAGCAGCTTGGGCCCCCTCGGGGGGGGAGATCAGCCCCAGCATTTT.